Listed below are T cell receptor beta chains from one sample, sequenced in a study of human T cells and chemical hapten exposure. TCRdb independently ran MiXCR on the RACE reads; one entry per CDR3 protein. The table shows tens of thousands of distinct CDR3 sequences, with 8% to 11% occurring only once. The sequencing here drew on whole blood, taken in connection with sensitization to the hapten diphenylcyclopropenone (DPC). The receptors were sampled from a man aged 40-49 years with alopecia areata. Some clones in this sample may be carry-over from other donors' samples. Each CDR3 is given with its conserved first and last residue. Each record gives: V gene, D gene, J gene, clone size, CDR3 protein, CDR3 DNA. A D gene is named only where the DNA matches it firmly. Only part of the rows carry a size: once, few, many, or a class if the clone is expanded.

>TRBV19|.|TRBJ2-1|.
CASGLSENSYNEQFF
TGTGCCAGTGGCCTTAGCGAGAACTCCTACAATGAGCAGTTCTTC
>TRBV27|.|TRBJ2-7|few
CASSFGGIPYEQYF
TGTGCCAGCAGTTTTGGCGGGATACCCTACGAGCAGTACTTC
>TRBV6-1|.|TRBJ1-2|.
CASSPQAGAAGYTF
TGTGCCAGCAGTCCCCAAGCGGGTGCGGCTGGCTACACCTTC
>TRBV12-3/TRBV12-4|.|TRBJ1-2|few
CASSSPDKIYGYTF
TGTGCCAGCAGCAGCCCGGACAAGATCTATGGCTACACCTTC
>TRBV29-1|TRBD2|TRBJ2-3|few
CSVGETSGAVVTQYF
TGCAGCGTTGGAGAGACTAGCGGAGCCGTTGTTACGCAGTATTTT
>TRBV5-8|.|TRBJ1-5|many
CASSLIGVGTGQPQHF
TGTGCCAGCAGCTTGATAGGGGTGGGGACCGGCCAGCCCCAGCATTTT
>TRBV4-3|.|TRBJ1-6|few
CANSQGMGNSEIHF
TGCGCCAACAGCCAAGGAATGGGGAACTCTGAAATCCACTTT
>TRBV7-2|.|TRBJ2-5|.
CASSMARDGETQYF
TGTGCCAGCAGCATGGCTAGGGACGGAGAGACCCAGTACTTC
>TRBV14|TRBD2|TRBJ2-7|few
CASCLGGTDYEQYF
TGTGCCAGCTGTTTGGGAGGGACGGATTACGAGCAGTACTTC
>TRBV28|.|TRBJ2-1|.
CASSFSGGEQFF
TGTGCCAGCAGTTTCAGTGGGGGTGAGCAGTTCTTC
>TRBV29-1|.|TRBJ2-6|.
CSVDLLAGNLGGANVLTF
TGCAGCGTTGATCTCTTGGCAGGGAACCTTGGCGGGGCCAACGTCCTGACTTTC
>TRBV29-1|TRBD1|TRBJ1-5|few
CSVSTGVAGQPQHF
TGCAGCGTTTCCACAGGGGTGGCGGGTCAGCCCCAGCATTTT
>TRBV6-6|.|TRBJ2-1|.
CASTVLNEQFF
TGTGCCAGCACAGTACTGAATGAGCAGTTCTTC
>TRBV7-2|.|TRBJ2-4|few
CASSLINQVYSTKNIQYF
TGTGCCAGCAGCTTAATAAATCAGGTGTACTCAACCAAAAACATTCAGTACTTC
>TRBV7-2|TRBD2|TRBJ2-1|few
CASSFRLANSYNEQFF
TGTGCCAGCAGCTTCAGACTAGCGAACTCCTACAATGAGCAGTTCTTC
>TRBV5-4|TRBD2|TRBJ2-1|few
CASSPGLAGGGLYNEQFF
TGTGCCAGCAGCCCGGGACTAGCGGGAGGAGGCCTTTACAATGAGCAGTTCTTC
>TRBV7-2|.|TRBJ1-5|many
CASSLARGIQPQHF
TGTGCCAGCAGCTTAGCGAGAGGGATTCAGCCCCAGCATTTT
>TRBV2|.|TRBJ1-5|few
CASSEIDGSNQPQHF
TGTGCCAGCAGTGAAATAGACGGTTCCAATCAGCCCCAGCATTTT
>TRBV20-1|.|TRBJ2-3|.
CSARAVTSGSTDTQYF
TGCAGTGCTAGAGCTGTAACGAGCGGGAGCACAGATACGCAGTATTTT
>TRBV5-1|TRBD1|TRBJ1-2|few
CASSLAGQGLNYGYTF
TGCGCCAGCAGCTTGGCCGGACAGGGATTAAACTATGGCTACACCTTC
>TRBV12-3/TRBV12-4|.|TRBJ1-5|.
CASSLQWGGGQPQHF
TGTGCCAGCAGTTTACAGTGGGGGGGAGGGCAGCCCCAGCATTTT
>TRBV25-1|.|TRBJ1-1|many
CASRGQGGSEAFF
TGTGCCAGCAGGGGGCAGGGAGGATCGGAAGCTTTCTTT
>TRBV5-1|.|TRBJ2-2|.
CASSLATANTGEPFF
TGCGCCAGCAGCTTGGCCACAGCGAACACCGGGGAGCCGTTTTTT
>TRBV20-1|TRBD1|TRBJ1-5|few
CSASDRGGNQPQHF
TGCAGTGCTTCCGACAGGGGGGGGAATCAGCCCCAGCATTTT
>TRBV10-3|.|TRBJ2-1|few
CAISEIHEQFF
TGTGCCATCAGTGAAATACATGAGCAGTTCTTC
>TRBV9|TRBD1|TRBJ1-2|many
CASSVAGGGGASNYGYTF
TGTGCCAGCAGCGTAGCAGGTGGAGGGGGCGCTTCCAACTATGGCTACACCTTC
>TRBV12-3/TRBV12-4|.|TRBJ1-2|few
CASSFLDANYGYTF
TGTGCCAGCAGTTTCCTGGACGCTAACTATGGCTACACCTTC
>TRBV5-4|TRBD1|TRBJ1-1|.
CASSPPTGTYTEAFF
TGTGCCAGCAGCCCCCCGACAGGGACTTACACTGAAGCTTTCTTT
>TRBV20-1|.|TRBJ1-4|few
CSATLEAEKLFF
TGCAGTGCCACCCTAGAAGCCGAAAAACTGTTTTTT
>TRBV20-1|.|TRBJ2-7|many
CSAPTGAVDEQYF
TGCAGTGCCCCAACCGGGGCTGTAGACGAGCAGTACTTC
>TRBV20-1|TRBD2|TRBJ2-7|.
CSAKALAVTPYEQYF
TGCAGTGCTAAGGCCCTAGCGGTTACCCCCTACGAGCAGTACTTC
>TRBV2|TRBD1|TRBJ1-4|few
CASSTGTGDEKLFF
TGTGCCAGCAGCACCGGGACAGGGGATGAAAAACTGTTTTTT
>TRBV2|.|TRBJ1-5|few
CASNRGEQPQHF
TGTGCCAGCAATCGGGGCGAACAGCCCCAGCATTTT
>TRBV12-3/TRBV12-4|TRBD2|TRBJ2-1|few
CASTVRSGTYNEQFF
TGTGCCAGCACCGTCAGGAGCGGGACTTACAATGAGCAGTTCTTC
>TRBV29-1|.|TRBJ2-2|many
CSVKARFANTGELFF
TGCAGCGTCAAAGCTAGGTTCGCGAACACCGGGGAGCTGTTTTTT
>TRBV9|.|TRBJ1-1|many
CASSVSPGTEAFF
TGTGCCAGCAGCGTGAGCCCTGGGACTGAAGCTTTCTTT
>TRBV6-2/TRBV6-3|TRBD2|TRBJ2-1|.
CASSYPTGTSGSREQFF
TGTGCCAGCAGTTACCCGACCGGGACTAGCGGGAGTCGTGAGCAGTTCTTC
>TRBV7-2|.|TRBJ2-3|few
CASSSIAVDTQYF
TGTGCCAGCAGCTCTATAGCGGTGGATACGCAGTATTTT
>TRBV7-3|.|TRBJ1-1|.
CASSSGHNTEAFF
TGTGCCAGCAGCTCGGGACACAACACTGAAGCTTTCTTT
>TRBV7-9|TRBD1|TRBJ2-3|.
CASRRDRGNRADTQYF
TGTGCCAGCAGACGGGACAGGGGCAATCGGGCAGATACGCAGTATTTT
>TRBV19|.|TRBJ1-5|.
CASKKAGQPQHF
TGTGCCAGTAAGAAAGCTGGTCAGCCCCAGCATTTT
>TRBV3-1|.|TRBJ2-3|many
CASRLSGNTQYF
TGTGCCAGCAGACTTTCTGGGAATACGCAGTATTTT
>TRBV6-5|.|TRBJ1-2|.
CASTLLGGAGYGYTF
TGTGCCAGCACTTTACTGGGGGGCGCGGGCTATGGCTACACCTTC
>TRBV28|.|TRBJ2-5|few
CASSSEGRGYQETQYF
TGTGCCAGCAGTTCCGAAGGGCGGGGTTACCAAGAGACCCAGTACTTC
>TRBV27|.|TRBJ2-3|.
CASSHPSGTDTQYF
TGTGCCAGCAGTCACCCCTCCGGCACAGATACGCAGTATTTT
>TRBV5-1|TRBD2|TRBJ2-1|many
CASRPGTSGWANEQFF
TGCGCCAGCAGACCGGGGACTAGCGGTTGGGCAAATGAGCAGTTCTTC
>TRBV29-1|TRBD1|TRBJ1-2|few
CSTTGPSNYGYTF
TGCAGCACGACAGGGCCTTCTAACTATGGCTACACCTTC
>TRBV11-2|.|TRBJ2-1|many
CASSLGKFSYNEQFF
TGTGCCAGCAGCTTAGGGAAATTCTCCTACAATGAGCAGTTCTTC
>TRBV5-1|.|TRBJ1-1|many
CASSSFGISETMNTEAFF
TGCGCCAGCAGTTCTTTCGGGATCTCAGAAACTATGAACACTGAAGCTTTCTTT
>TRBV10-3|.|TRBJ1-1|few
CAISSGRTEAFF
TGTGCCATCAGCTCAGGGCGCACTGAAGCTTTCTTT
>TRBV28|.|TRBJ1-1|few
CASSLRGGKNTEAFF
TGTGCCAGCAGTTTACGGGGCGGGAAGAACACTGAAGCTTTCTTT
>TRBV7-8|TRBD1|TRBJ1-1|.
CASRQGQTNTEAFF
TGTGCCAGCCGCCAGGGACAGACCAACACTGAAGCTTTCTTT